A single sample is the source of the 19 T cell receptor beta chains below, sequenced in a study of cytotoxic CD8 clonotypes in ibrutinib-treated CLL listed by TCRdb under 2021. The library was produced with the immunoSEQ multiplex PCR assay. TCRdb obtained this table from immuneACCESS and retained in-frame rearrangements with V and J assigned. These tables miss some clones; where compared with another copy, unresolved V genes account for less than half of the shortfall, and the remainder is unexplained. In this sample the table shows about 25,000 clones, around 69% of which occur a single time. The ten largest clones capture roughly 47% of the sample. This specimen's time point label, per the study, means: progressive disease on ibrutinib. The specimen comprised PBMCs, sampled at disease progression, from a patient treated with ibrutinib. The source of these receptors is a human donor with chronic lymphocytic leukemia.

V gene TRBV13 combines with J gene TRBJ1-2; 7 bases map to TRBD1. The CDR3 has 13 residues. The V segment lost 6 bases and the J segment 6 bases; nucleotides outside the gene matches: 7. The germline V gene has CDR1 PRHDT and CDR2 FYEKMQ (reference sequence). Written as DNA, the CDR3 is TGTGCCAGCAGTATTACCAGGGGGGATGGCTACACCTTC. Translation: CASSITRGDGYTF.

The gene calls are TRBV27 and TRBJ1-2; the D gene is possibly TRBD1 (6 bases). V was clipped by 2 bases and J by 4 bases, with 8 bases between them. Germline CDR1 reads MNHEY; CDR2 reads SMNVEV (reference sequence). There are 13 residues in the CDR3. DNA of the CDR3: TGTGCCAGCAGTTTAATAGGGGGCTATGGCTACACCTTC. As protein: CASSLIGGYGYTF.

This clone was found a few times. The chain links TRBV2 to TRBJ2-2; D not certain. The CDR3 has 12 residues. V was cut by 6 bases and J by 0 bases, with 2 bases left in between. Germline-derived CDR1 and CDR2 are SNHLY and FYNNEI. CDR3 residues: CASSPNTGELFF. CDR3 bases: TGTGCCAGCAGCCCGAACACCGGGGAGCTGTTTTTT.

The rearrangement joins TRBV7-2 to TRBJ1-4, with D unclear. Between the trimmed V and J ends, which lost 5 bases and 10 bases, there was a span of 14 bases. Germline values: CDR1 SGHTA, CDR2 FQGNSA. The CDR3 is made up of 13 amino acids. CDR3 amino acids: CASSPGRKRKLFF. For the CDR3, the DNA is TGTGCCAGCAGCCCGGGCAGGAAGCGAAAACTGTTTTTT. The entire variable domain, with the rest obtained from reference TRBV7-2 and TRBJ1-4, is as follows: GAGVSQSPSNKVTEKGKDVELRCDPISGHTALYWYRQSLGQGLEFLIYFQGNSAPDKSGLPSDRFSAERTGGSVSTLTIQRTQQEDSAVYLCASSPGRKRKLFFGSGTQLSVL.

This clone was seen just once. This chain connects TRBV15 to TRBJ2-5, with 9 positions matching TRBD2. The CDR3 loop spans 15 amino acids. Germline V gene data show CDR1 as LNHNV and CDR2 as YYDKDF (reference sequence). J was trimmed by 1 base and V by 3 bases; bases with no gene match: 3. The CDR3 loop is CATSRKLAGQETQYF. The CDR3 DNA follows: TGTGCCACCAGCAGGAAACTAGCGGGCCAAGAGACCCAGTACTTC. The entire variable domain, with the rest obtained from reference TRBV15 and TRBJ2-5, is as follows: DAMVIQNPRYQVTQFGKPVTLSCSQTLNHNVMYWYQQKSSQAPKLLFHYYDKDFNNEADTPDNFQSRRPNTSFCFLDIRSPGLGDTAMYLCATSRKLAGQETQYFGPGTRLLVL.

V is TRBV4-3 and J is TRBJ1-1; D remains ambiguous. The V gene lost 1 base and the J gene lost 6 bases, with 12 bases spanning the gap. Per the germline V gene, CDR1 is LGHNA and CDR2 is YSLEER. The CDR3 runs 14 residues. The CDR3 here is CASSQVVGSAEAFF. Here the CDR3 DNA reads TGCGCCAGCAGCCAAGTGGTCGGGTCTGCTGAAGCTTTCTTT.

The J gene is TRBJ1-4, the V gene TRBV6-6; TRBD1 might be the D (6 bases). CDR1 MNHNY and CDR2 SVGAGI come from the germline V gene (reference sequence). The CDR3 extends over 15 amino acids. Deletions cut 0 bases from V and 5 bases from J, with 10 bases between. In DNA form, the CDR3 reads TGTGCCAGCAGTTACTCGGTACAGGGAAATGAAAAACTGTTTTTT. Translated, it gives CASSYSVQGNEKLFF.

This clone was found a few times. CDR3 amino acids: CASSLGGSGNEKLFF. CDR3 coding DNA: TGCGCCAGCAGCTTAGGGGGCTCGGGTAATGAAAAACTGTTTTTT. The rearrangement links TRBV5-1 to TRBJ1-4; 7 bases line up with TRBD1. The CDR3 contains 15 residues. With V trimmed by 2 bases and J by 4 bases, 5 bases remained unmatched. Germline V lookup: CDR1 SGHRS, CDR2 YFSETQ.

The chain has TRBV6-6 and TRBJ1-2; TRBD1 agrees at 8 bases. This CDR3 is built from 16 residues. J gave up 7 bases and V 4 bases, and 14 bases lay outside the gene matches. Germline lookup yields CDR1 MNHNY and CDR2 SVGAGI (reference sequence). The CDR3 loop reads CASSSDRDSYPGGYTF. For the CDR3, the DNA is TGTGCCAGCAGTTCGGACAGGGACAGCTATCCGGGTGGCTACACCTTC.

In this sample, this clone is medium-sized. This rearrangement joins TRBV30 to TRBJ2-7; D not resolved. The V end lost 1 base, the J end lost 0 bases, and 10 bases lay between the germline ends. The CDR3 contains 14 residues. Per germline, CDR1 GTSNPN and CDR2 SVGIG (reference sequence). CDR3 nucleotide sequence: TGTGCCTGGAGTGGACCTACAAGCTCCTACGAGCAGTACTTC. It specifies CAWSGPTSSYEQYF.

This sequence joins TRBV5-6 and TRBJ1-2, with 8 bases aligning to TRBD1. In germline, CDR1 is SGHDT, CDR2 YYEEEE. The V segment lost 1 base and the J segment 2 bases; nucleotides outside the gene matches: 16. CDR3 length equals 19 residues. This chain's CDR3 is CASSLPLEGQALFNYGYTF. In nucleotides, the CDR3 is TGTGCCAGCAGCTTGCCGCTCGAGGGACAGGCGCTCTTCAACTATGGCTACACCTTC.

The V gene is TRBV10-2, the J gene TRBJ2-1; no clear D. The V end lost 4 bases, the J end lost 6 bases, and 4 bases lay between the germline ends. This CDR3 contains 11 residues. The V gene's germline CDR1 is WSHSY and CDR2 SAAADI. The CDR3 loop reads CASSVSNEQFF. In nucleotides, the CDR3 is TGCGCCAGCAGTGTTAGCAATGAGCAGTTCTTC.

The gene calls are TRBV5-1 and TRBJ2-2, with D unclear. The CDR3 extends over 15 amino acids. CDR1 SGHRS and CDR2 YFSETQ come from the germline V gene. Trimming took off 0 bases at V and 2 bases at J, with 8 bases between the two ends. The CDR3 DNA follows: TGCGCCAGCAGCTTGGCGTTAGAAAACACCGGGGAGCTGTTTTTT. Translation: CASSLALENTGELFF.

The rearrangement joins TRBV10-3 to TRBJ1-3; D unclear. The CDR3 spans 13 residues. The germline V gene encodes CDR1 ENHRY and CDR2 SYGVKD. V lost 3 bases to trimming and J lost 3 bases, with 6 bases between them. CDR3 coding DNA: TGTGCCATCAGTGAAGGGTTTGGAAACACCATATATTTT. This codes for CAISEGFGNTIYF.

Here the CDR3 reads CASSGGPMTEAFF. For the CDR3, the DNA is TGTGCCAGCAGCGGGGGCCCGATGACTGAAGCTTTCTTT. This chain connects TRBV2 to TRBJ1-1; maybe TRBD1 (6 bases). Trimming shortened V by 6 bases and J by 5 bases, and 13 bases separated the two germline ends. This CDR3 contains 13 residues. Germline V gene data show CDR1 as SNHLY and CDR2 as FYNNEI.

This clone has more than one count but fewer than ten. The chain combines TRBV12-5 with TRBJ1-6; possibly TRBD1 for D (5 bases). The CDR3 is made up of 15 amino acids. The V end lost 4 bases, the J end lost 1 base, and 8 bases lay between the germline ends. Germline CDR1 reads LGHNT; CDR2 reads FRNRAP. CDR3 residues: CASGWGDSYNSPLHF. DNA of the CDR3: TGTGCTAGTGGTTGGGGGGATTCCTATAATTCACCCCTCCACTTT.

The chain recombines TRBV29-1 with TRBJ2-1, with 10 bases identical to TRBD2. Trimming cost V 4 bases and J 6 bases; bases outside gene matches: 9. CDR1 and CDR2 from the germline V gene are SQVTM and ANQGSEA. The CDR3 has 15 residues. DNA for the CDR3: TGCAGCGTTGGTGCCCGAGCGGGAGGGGGCAATGAGCAGTTCTTC. This sequence encodes CSVGARAGGGNEQFF.

The chain uses TRBV7-9 and TRBJ2-6, with 7 nucleotides matching TRBD1. Unmatched junction bases numbered 11, after V lost 5 bases and J lost 4 bases. CDR1 is SEHNR, CDR2 FQNEAQ, per germline (reference sequence). This CDR3 has 17 residues. The CDR3 loop reads CASSLDRVGSGANVLTF. For the CDR3, the DNA is TGTGCCAGCAGCCTCGACAGGGTGGGGTCCGGGGCCAACGTCCTGACTTTC.

This clone was recorded only once. The V gene is TRBV18, the J gene TRBJ1-1; D is unresolved. V was pared by 3 bases and J by 1 base, with 9 bases between. The CDR3 is 14 amino acids. The germline V gene encodes CDR1 KGHSH and CDR2 LQKENI. This CDR3 is CASSPEPSNTEAFF. Written as DNA, the CDR3 is TGTGCCAGCTCACCCGAACCCTCGAACACTGAAGCTTTCTTT.